This TCR beta chain came from a study of blood T cell repertoires in COVID-19. Authors' analysis steps: The assay estimated nucleated cells by amplifying reference gene primers. Using immunoSEQ multiplex PCR, the repertoire was profiled, and TCRdb retains in-frame clones only, with some absent. V, J and clone size derive from that table, while D and trimming were established from the DNA sequence. The sample consists of roughly 250,000 clones, 87% of them appearing once. V lost 7 bases to trimming and J lost 2 bases, with 15 bases between them. The CDR3 covers 16 residues. The germline V gene has CDR1 MGHDK and CDR2 SYGVNS.

This receptor was identified in a woman under 40 with acute COVID-19. The chain employs TRBV25-1 and TRBJ2-6; the D gene is possibly TRBD2 (6 bases). Sequenced input: PBMCs or T cells enriched from blood (not recorded which). The CDR3 here is CASNSREVTGANVLTF. DNA for the CDR3: TGTGCCAGCAACTCTAGGGAGGTCACTGGGGCCAACGTCCTGACTTTC.